This TCR beta chain appears in the sequencing data of a study of cytomegalovirus exposure and HLA in healthy donors. Germline CDR1 PRHDT, CDR2 FYEKMQ (reference sequence). The V and J ends lost 4 bases and 0 bases respectively, with 11 bases between them. This CDR3 comprises 15 residues. Regarding the study as a whole: Common viral pathogens (according to a later analysis) appeared linked to several of the most significant clusters.

Primers: 60 Vbeta forward and 13 Jbeta reverse. Clones were sequenced by immunoSEQ multiplex PCR, and TCRdb holds only the in-frame ones, with some missing. Of approximately 270,000 clones in the sample, 80% were seen once. With respect to this clone: Antigen specificity is unknown.

Sequenced input: PBMCs. V is TRBV13 and J is TRBJ2-3; D remains unclear. The receptor's source is a girl aged 2-10 years in good health and CMV-seronegative. The CDR3 DNA reads as TGTGCCAGCAGCTCTAGACTCATCAGCACAGATACGCAGTATTTT. Protein product: CASSSRLISTDTQYF.